The rows below give T cell receptor beta chains drawn from one sample of a study of cytomegalovirus exposure and HLA in healthy donors. The protocol was immunoSEQ multiplex PCR, while the TCRdb copy is restricted to in-frame clones and leaves out a portion. The sample shows 130,000 or so clones, roughly 77% of them seen only once. The source material was PBMCs. All receptors come from a man younger than 40 in good health and CMV-seronegative. Both conserved end residues are part of each CDR3.

CDR3 protein,CDR3 length,V gene
CASSPPDRAGGSYNEQFF,18,TRBV7-9
CASSPQGNEQFF,12,TRBV18
CASSPYSGTTDTQYF,15,TRBV6-1
CASSIPRGGSSGANVLTF,18,TRBV19
CATSRGQGVVGYTF,14,TRBV15
CASSLTAPRDEQYF,14,TRBV7-9
CASSQDELAGYEQYF,15,TRBV4-3
CATSREGGVSNQPQHF,16,TRBV15
CASRGTDRGSYEQYF,15,TRBV6-6
CASSRDTNSPLHF,13,TRBV28
CASSIHGLAMTDTQYF,16,TRBV7-8
CASSLAHTYEQYF,13,TRBV5-4
CASSFVGQGRNEQFF,15,TRBV5-6
CSVSGNYEQYF,11,TRBV29-1
CASSSQSAYEQYF,13,TRBV5-6
CASSLTYVETQYF,13,TRBV7-7
CASSTWANSPLHF,13,TRBV19
CASRGGQGANIQYF,14,TRBV2
CASSRLPGQNNSPLHF,16,TRBV4-1
CASSQGLTGGHYGYTF,16,TRBV4-3
CASSIGGTHSNQPQHF,16,TRBV19
CASSPIRGRETQYF,14,TRBV27
CASSLAPGLAGHEQFF,16,TRBV7-2
CASSPRQSPYEQYF,14,TRBV5-4
CASSPGSSRSYGYTF,15,TRBV7-6
CASTNRGGETQYF,13,TRBV5-8
CASSFLGGDEKLFF,14,TRBV11-1
CASSSQGVGITEAFF,15,TRBV5-1
CASNIAGGLYNEQFF,15,TRBV6-1
CASSLDPRTYEQYF,14,TRBV5-1
CASSTIRTGNEKLFF,15,TRBV6-6
CASSGLPGQGTGANVLTF,18,TRBV19
CSVRGAGVSYNEQFF,15,TRBV29-1
CASRTSGSPLNEQFF,15,TRBV5-1
CASSVGGRAAHNEQFF,16,TRBV9
CAASDRAGANVLTF,14,TRBV6-5
CACPSSIAYNEQFF,14,TRBV30
CASSTLAGGQPSGEQFF,17,TRBV19
CAISESVDSNQPQHF,15,TRBV10-3
CASTKSGGYFYQPQHF,16,TRBV19
CASSLRTGELFF,12,TRBV13
CASSLFAVNTEAFF,14,TRBV5-4
CASSIVGVYNEQFF,14,TRBV19
CASRLIGQGRSPLHF,15,TRBV2
CASSQGAGTGVPYEQYF,17,TRBV4-1
CASSYRVNEKLFF,13,TRBV25-1